These T cell receptor beta chains were read from a single sample in a study of a mutant IDH1 vaccine in newly diagnosed glioma. The method was immunoSEQ multiplex PCR; TCRdb's version includes in-frame clones alone and lacks a portion of them. The sample holds about 21,000 clones, roughly 88% seen once. The specimen comprised PBMCs, sampled from a glioma patient treated with radiotherapy, temozolomide or both. The receptors were sampled from a man in his forties with glioma. The CDR3 runs from the conserved cysteine through the conserved F or W. Each record gives: J gene, D gene, clone size, V gene, CDR3 DNA, CDR3 protein. The D gene is left open where the match is weak. Clone size is given for some rows only: seen once, a few or many times, or a class if the clone is expanded.

J gene: TRBJ2-7
D gene: NA
clone size: NA
V gene: TRBV6-5
CDR3 DNA: TGTGCCAGCAGGACACGCTCCTACGAGCAGTACTTC
CDR3 protein: CASRTRSYEQYF

J gene: TRBJ1-1
D gene: TRBD1
clone size: NA
V gene: TRBV5-1
CDR3 DNA: TGCGCCAGCAGCTCCACGGCGGTGACAGGGGGCTCCACTGAAGCTTTCTTT
CDR3 protein: CASSSTAVTGGSTEAFF

J gene: TRBJ1-1
D gene: NA
clone size: NA
V gene: TRBV19
CDR3 DNA: TGTGCCAGTAGCATGACAGGGAACACTGAAGCTTTCTTT
CDR3 protein: CASSMTGNTEAFF

J gene: TRBJ1-2
D gene: NA
clone size: NA
V gene: TRBV29-1
CDR3 DNA: TGCAGCGTAGTCAGGGGCCCCTTCTATGGCTACACCTTC
CDR3 protein: CSVVRGPFYGYTF

J gene: TRBJ1-1
D gene: NA
clone size: NA
V gene: TRBV10-3
CDR3 DNA: TGTGCCATCAGTGAGTCGAATAATGGGGGAGAAGCTTTCTTT
CDR3 protein: CAISESNNGGEAFF

J gene: TRBJ2-7
D gene: TRBD1
clone size: NA
V gene: TRBV5-1
CDR3 DNA: TGCGCCAGCAGCGATCCGGGGACAGGGATTGGCGAGCAGTACTTC
CDR3 protein: CASSDPGTGIGEQYF

J gene: TRBJ2-2
D gene: NA
clone size: few
V gene: TRBV6-6
CDR3 DNA: TGTGCCAGCAATGGACTTATAACCGGGGAGCTGTTTTTT
CDR3 protein: CASNGLITGELFF

J gene: TRBJ2-5
D gene: NA
clone size: few
V gene: TRBV2
CDR3 DNA: TGTGCCAGCAGTGCCCCCCCGGGCCGGGAGACCCAGTACTTC
CDR3 protein: CASSAPPGRETQYF

J gene: TRBJ1-4
D gene: NA
clone size: NA
V gene: TRBV6-5
CDR3 DNA: TGTGCCAGCAGTTATTTTACCCCAGGTGTTGAAAAACTGTTTTTT
CDR3 protein: CASSYFTPGVEKLFF

J gene: TRBJ1-4
D gene: NA
clone size: NA
V gene: TRBV29-1
CDR3 DNA: TGCAGCGGGAGGACGGCTGCAACTAATGAAAAACTGTTTTTT
CDR3 protein: CSGRTAATNEKLFF

J gene: TRBJ1-5
D gene: NA
clone size: NA
V gene: TRBV19
CDR3 DNA: TGTGCCAGTAGTATAGTTCAGGCCTTGAGCAATCAGCCCCAGCATTTT
CDR3 protein: CASSIVQALSNQPQHF

J gene: TRBJ2-7
D gene: NA
clone size: NA
V gene: TRBV5-6
CDR3 DNA: TGTGCCAGCAGCGGGTCTGAGCAGTACTTC
CDR3 protein: CASSGSEQYF

J gene: TRBJ1-1
D gene: TRBD1
clone size: few
V gene: TRBV13
CDR3 DNA: TGTGCCAGCAGCTTAAGGGGCAGGGGGCAAGCTGAAGCTTTCTTT
CDR3 protein: CASSLRGRGQAEAFF

J gene: TRBJ1-2
D gene: NA
clone size: NA
V gene: TRBV5-1
CDR3 DNA: TGCGCCAGCAGCCCCGAGGGGGTAGGGTATGGCTACACCTTC
CDR3 protein: CASSPEGVGYGYTF

J gene: TRBJ2-7
D gene: NA
clone size: once
V gene: TRBV6-5
CDR3 DNA: TGTGCCAGCAGTTACACGGGGAAGGCATCGAAAGAGCAGTACTTC
CDR3 protein: CASSYTGKASKEQYF

J gene: TRBJ1-1
D gene: NA
clone size: NA
V gene: TRBV10-1
CDR3 DNA: TGCGCCAGCAGTGAGGGGGGGAGCACTGAAGCTTTCTTT
CDR3 protein: CASSEGGSTEAFF

J gene: TRBJ1-2
D gene: NA
clone size: NA
V gene: TRBV5-1
CDR3 DNA: TGCGCCAGCAGCTTGGTCTCCGGGGAATTCGACTATGGCTACACCTTC
CDR3 protein: CASSLVSGEFDYGYTF

J gene: TRBJ2-5
D gene: NA
clone size: NA
V gene: TRBV2
CDR3 DNA: TGTGCCAGCAGTGTGATAGGAGTGGAGACCCAGTACTTC
CDR3 protein: CASSVIGVETQYF

J gene: TRBJ2-7
D gene: NA
clone size: NA
V gene: TRBV6-5
CDR3 DNA: TGTGCCAGCAGTTATTACGAGCAGTACTTC
CDR3 protein: CASSYYEQYF

J gene: TRBJ2-7
D gene: TRBD2
clone size: NA
V gene: TRBV4-3
CDR3 DNA: TGCGCCAGCAGCCAAGAGCGGGGGTACGAGCAGTACTTC
CDR3 protein: CASSQERGYEQYF

J gene: TRBJ1-2
D gene: NA
clone size: NA
V gene: TRBV7-9
CDR3 DNA: TGTGCCAGCAGCTCATACCGGGGGCAAGGGTATGGCTACACCTTC
CDR3 protein: CASSSYRGQGYGYTF

J gene: TRBJ2-7
D gene: TRBD2
clone size: NA
V gene: TRBV19
CDR3 DNA: TGTGCCAGTAGTATACAGACTAGCGGGATCCTATCCTACGAGCAGTACTTC
CDR3 protein: CASSIQTSGILSYEQYF

J gene: TRBJ2-3
D gene: NA
clone size: NA
V gene: TRBV30
CDR3 DNA: TGTGCCTGGAGTCGCCTCGGCGTTCGCACAGATACGCAGTATTTT
CDR3 protein: CAWSRLGVRTDTQYF

J gene: TRBJ1-1
D gene: NA
clone size: NA
V gene: TRBV19
CDR3 DNA: TGTGCCAGTAGTATAGAGGTGGGGAACACTGAAGCTTTCTTT
CDR3 protein: CASSIEVGNTEAFF

J gene: TRBJ1-5
D gene: NA
clone size: NA
V gene: TRBV19
CDR3 DNA: TGTGCCAGTAGTATAAAGAGCAATCAGCCCCAGCATTTT
CDR3 protein: CASSIKSNQPQHF

J gene: TRBJ2-7
D gene: NA
clone size: NA
V gene: TRBV19
CDR3 DNA: TGTGCCAGTAGTATAGACGGGAGCGCGTCCTACGAGCAGTACTTC
CDR3 protein: CASSIDGSASYEQYF

J gene: TRBJ1-1
D gene: NA
clone size: NA
V gene: TRBV19
CDR3 DNA: TGTGCCAGTAGTACCACAGGTCCTGCGCCGGCTTTCTTT
CDR3 protein: CASSTTGPAPAFF

J gene: TRBJ1-2
D gene: TRBD1
clone size: NA
V gene: TRBV4-1
CDR3 DNA: TGCGCCAGCAGCCAAGAAACTTATCCAGGGGGAGACGGCTACACCTTC
CDR3 protein: CASSQETYPGGDGYTF

J gene: TRBJ2-4
D gene: NA
clone size: once
V gene: TRBV5-4
CDR3 DNA: TGTGCCAGCAGCTTGGGGCCAGGGGCAAACATTCAGTACTTC
CDR3 protein: CASSLGPGANIQYF

J gene: TRBJ1-1
D gene: NA
clone size: NA
V gene: TRBV7-9
CDR3 DNA: TGTGCCAGCAGCCCAGCTCCAACCCCCGAAGCTTTCTTT
CDR3 protein: CASSPAPTPEAFF

J gene: TRBJ2-3
D gene: TRBD2
clone size: NA
V gene: TRBV5-1
CDR3 DNA: TGCGCCAGCAGCCTTAGCGGGAGGTCTCCCACAGATACGCAGTATTTT
CDR3 protein: CASSLSGRSPTDTQYF

J gene: TRBJ2-7
D gene: NA
clone size: few
V gene: TRBV4-3
CDR3 DNA: TGCGCCAGCAGCCAAGATGTGGGATCCCCCTACGAGCAGTACTTC
CDR3 protein: CASSQDVGSPYEQYF

J gene: TRBJ2-3
D gene: NA
clone size: NA
V gene: TRBV6-5
CDR3 DNA: TGTGCCAGCAGTTCACGGAGGACAGATACGCAGTATTTT
CDR3 protein: CASSSRRTDTQYF

J gene: TRBJ1-5
D gene: NA
clone size: NA
V gene: TRBV29-1
CDR3 DNA: TGCAGCGTTGGGGGGAACAATCAGCCCCAGCATTTT
CDR3 protein: CSVGGNNQPQHF

J gene: TRBJ2-4
D gene: TRBD1
clone size: medium-sized
V gene: TRBV14
CDR3 DNA: TGTGCCAGCAGCCAAGGCTTGGGACAGGGCGAAAACATTCAGTACTTC
CDR3 protein: CASSQGLGQGENIQYF

J gene: TRBJ2-5
D gene: TRBD1
clone size: NA
V gene: TRBV5-1
CDR3 DNA: TGCGCCAGCAGCCGATACCGAGGACAGGGGGGAGAGACCCAGTACTTC
CDR3 protein: CASSRYRGQGGETQYF

J gene: TRBJ1-2
D gene: TRBD1
clone size: NA
V gene: TRBV7-2
CDR3 DNA: TGTGCCAGCAGCTTAGGGGGACAGGGGGCTTTTGACTATGGCTACACCTTC
CDR3 protein: CASSLGGQGAFDYGYTF

J gene: TRBJ1-1
D gene: TRBD1
clone size: once
V gene: TRBV6-5
CDR3 DNA: TGTGCCAGCAGTTCCCCGGGACAGCTGAACACTGAAGCTTTCTTT
CDR3 protein: CASSSPGQLNTEAFF

J gene: TRBJ2-7
D gene: NA
clone size: once
V gene: TRBV29-1
CDR3 DNA: TGCAGCGTCCGGGGCGAAGACCGCTACGAGCAGTACTTC
CDR3 protein: CSVRGEDRYEQYF

J gene: TRBJ2-3
D gene: TRBD1
clone size: once
V gene: TRBV29-1
CDR3 DNA: TGCAGCGCCCGGACAGGGGTCGGGACAGATACGCAGTATTTT
CDR3 protein: CSARTGVGTDTQYF

J gene: TRBJ1-5
D gene: NA
clone size: NA
V gene: TRBV5-6
CDR3 DNA: TGTGCCAGCAGCTTCTCGGGGCAGCCCCAGCATTTT
CDR3 protein: CASSFSGQPQHF

J gene: TRBJ2-2
D gene: NA
clone size: NA
V gene: TRBV25-1
CDR3 DNA: TGTGCCAGCACCAGGGCGAACACCGGGGAGCTGTTTTTT
CDR3 protein: CASTRANTGELFF